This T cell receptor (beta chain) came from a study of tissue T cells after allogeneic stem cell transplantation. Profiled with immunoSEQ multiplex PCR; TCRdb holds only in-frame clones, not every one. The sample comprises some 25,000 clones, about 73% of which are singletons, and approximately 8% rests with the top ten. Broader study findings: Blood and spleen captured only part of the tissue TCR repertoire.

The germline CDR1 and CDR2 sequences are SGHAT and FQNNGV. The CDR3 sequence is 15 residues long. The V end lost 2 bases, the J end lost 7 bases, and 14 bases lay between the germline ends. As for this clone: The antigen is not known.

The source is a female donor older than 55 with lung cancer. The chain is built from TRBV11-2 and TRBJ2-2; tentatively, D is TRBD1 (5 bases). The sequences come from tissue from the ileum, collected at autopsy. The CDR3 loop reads CASSLHSSTGGELFF. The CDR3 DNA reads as TGTGCCAGCAGCTTACACAGCTCCACAGGCGGGGAGCTGTTTTTT. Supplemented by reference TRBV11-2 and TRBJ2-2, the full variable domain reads EAGVAQSPRYKIIEKRQSVAFWCNPISGHATLYWYQQILGQGPKLLIQFQNNGVVDDSQLPKDRFSAERLKGVDSTLKIQPAKLEDSAVYLCASSLHSSTGGELFFGEGSRLTVL.